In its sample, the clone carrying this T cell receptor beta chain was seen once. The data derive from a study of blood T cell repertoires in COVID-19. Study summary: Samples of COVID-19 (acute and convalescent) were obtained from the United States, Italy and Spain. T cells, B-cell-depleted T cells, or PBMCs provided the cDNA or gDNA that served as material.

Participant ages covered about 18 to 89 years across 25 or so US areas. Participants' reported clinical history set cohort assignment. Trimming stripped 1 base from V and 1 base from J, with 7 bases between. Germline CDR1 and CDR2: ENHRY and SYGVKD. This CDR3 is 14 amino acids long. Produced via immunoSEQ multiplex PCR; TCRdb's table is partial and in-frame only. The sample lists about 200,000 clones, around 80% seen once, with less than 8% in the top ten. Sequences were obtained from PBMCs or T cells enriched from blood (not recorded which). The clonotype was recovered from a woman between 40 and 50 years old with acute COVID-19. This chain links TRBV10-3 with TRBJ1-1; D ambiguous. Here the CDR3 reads CAISEFHRNTEAFF. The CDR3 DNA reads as TGTGCCATCAGTGAGTTCCACAGGAACACTGAAGCTTTCTTT.